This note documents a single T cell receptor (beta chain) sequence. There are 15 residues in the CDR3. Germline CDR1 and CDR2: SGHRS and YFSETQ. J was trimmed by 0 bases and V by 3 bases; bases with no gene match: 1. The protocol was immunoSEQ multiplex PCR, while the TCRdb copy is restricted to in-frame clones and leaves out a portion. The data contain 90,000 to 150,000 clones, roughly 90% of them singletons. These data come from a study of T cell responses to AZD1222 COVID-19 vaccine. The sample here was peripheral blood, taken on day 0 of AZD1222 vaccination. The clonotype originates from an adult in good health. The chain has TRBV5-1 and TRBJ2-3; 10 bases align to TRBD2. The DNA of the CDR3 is TGCGCCAGCAGCTCACTAGCGGGGAGCACAGATACGCAGTATTTT. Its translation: CASSSLAGSTDTQYF.